This TCR beta chain is from a study of T-cell reconstitution after alpha-beta-depleted transplantation in children. The V and J ends lost 1 base and 2 bases respectively, with 7 bases between them. The length of the CDR3 is 13 residues. Per the germline V gene, CDR1 is SGHRS and CDR2 is YFSETQ. This clonotype was recorded many times. The target antigen is unknown. Preparing the TCRbeta library involved the use of unique molecular identifiers. TCRdb analysed the PCR reads with MiXCR anew, one entry per CDR3 protein. The sample gives just over 950,000 distinct CDR3 sequences, roughly 29% of which show up once; roughly 30% is in the top ten. Regarding the study as a whole: Newly produced T cells mostly provided counts and TCRbeta diversity after one year, as hyperexpanded clones declined.

This sequence originates from a boy in the first two years of life who had a stem cell transplant for SCID, so the T cells may come from the graft donor. The sample here was PBMCs, mostly from graft donor cells, taken 360 days after TCRalphabeta/CD19-depleted stem cell transplant. The chain combines TRBV5-1 with TRBJ2-7, with unresolved D. The CDR3 loop reads CASSLLPTYEQYF. The CDR3 DNA sequence: TGCGCCAGCAGCTTGTTACCAACCTACGAGCAGTACTTC.